The 9 T cell receptor beta chains listed next were all sequenced from one sample in a study of blood T cell repertoires in COVID-19. Sequencing was performed with immunoSEQ multiplex PCR; in TCRdb, only in-frame clones are kept and a portion is missing. The data contain around 180,000 clones, roughly 80% of them singletons. Sequenced sample: peripheral blood. These TCRs come from a man in his sixties with active or convalescent COVID-19.

The genes are TRBV19 and TRBJ1-1; no reliable D call. V lost 1 base and J 7 bases, leaving 16 bases between the germline ends. CDR1 and CDR2 (germline): LNHDA, SQIVND (reference sequence). The CDR3 extends over 15 amino acids. The CDR3: CASSIGRQRFDEAFF. CDR3 DNA: TGTGCCAGTAGTATAGGGAGGCAGAGATTTGATGAAGCTTTCTTT.

The chain uses TRBV7-3 and TRBJ2-2, with D maybe TRBD1 (5 bases). Per the germline V gene, CDR1 is SGHTA and CDR2 is FQGTGA. V was pared by 5 bases and J by 3 bases, with 16 bases between. This CDR3 has 16 amino acids. The CDR3 loop is CASSPSVARDTGELFF. The CDR3 nucleotides read TGTGCCAGCAGCCCCTCAGTCGCCAGGGACACCGGGGAGCTGTTTTTT.

J is TRBJ2-7 and V is TRBV7-2; D is perhaps TRBD1 (6 bases). The V gene's germline CDR1 is SGHTA and CDR2 FQGNSA. Deletions cut 5 bases from V and 3 bases from J, with 17 bases between. This CDR3 spans 15 amino acids. This chain's CDR3 is CASSPWTEAYYEQYF. DNA for the CDR3: TGTGCCAGCAGCCCATGGACAGAAGCCTACTACGAGCAGTACTTC.

V and J are TRBV7-3 and TRBJ1-1; TRBD1 aligns across 7 bases. The CDR3 extends over 14 amino acids. V shed 5 bases, J shed 2 bases, and the junction held 5 bases outside the gene matches. Looked up from germline, CDR1 is SGHTA and CDR2 is FQGTGA. The CDR3, as DNA: TGTGCCAGCAGCAGCGACAGGGCTAACACTGAAGCTTTCTTT. Translating it yields CASSSDRANTEAFF.

The chain carries TRBV2 and TRBJ2-7; 9 nucleotides match TRBD1. J was trimmed by 4 bases and V by 5 bases; bases with no gene match: 3. Germline V gene sequence: CDR1 SNHLY, CDR2 FYNNEI. There are 13 residues in the CDR3. CDR3 nucleotide sequence: TGTGCCAGCAGTCGGGACAGGGTTTACGAGCAGTACTTC. Translated: CASSRDRVYEQYF.

The table lists this clone with a count of one. This chain connects TRBV28 to TRBJ1-3; possibly TRBD1 for D (6 bases). The ends were cut back, 2 bases at V and 0 bases at J, with 8 bases in the middle. Looked up from germline, CDR1 is MDHEN and CDR2 is SYDVKM. This CDR3 region has 15 residues. The DNA for the CDR3 is TGTGCCAGCAGTTTAGGGGGCGACTCTGGAAACACCATATATTTT. Translating gives CASSLGGDSGNTIYF.

This clone was detected once. This chain links TRBV30 with TRBJ2-7, with D possibly being TRBD2 (6 bases). From germline, CDR1 is GTSNPN and CDR2 SVGIG (reference sequence). The CDR3 totals 13 residues. Trimming took off 2 bases at V and 2 bases at J, with 10 bases between the two ends. The CDR3 coding sequence is TGTGCCTGGAGTACTAGCAGGGCCTACGAGCAGTACTTC. Residues: CAWSTSRAYEQYF.

This clone is a singleton in its sample. The chain carries TRBV29-1 and TRBJ1-5; a weak D match, TRBD1 (6 bases). The V gene's germline CDR1 is SQVTM and CDR2 ANQGSEA. The V end was cut by 4 bases, the J end by 7 bases, with 14 bases between. CDR3 length: 13 residues. DNA for the CDR3: TGCAGCGTTGGCGGAACAGGGAACCAGCCCCAGCATTTT. It codes for CSVGGTGNQPQHF.

V and J are TRBV5-1 and TRBJ2-7; 13 bases fit TRBD2. The ends lost 4 bases at V and 2 bases at J; junction bases unmatched: 9. Germline loops: CDR1 SGHRS, CDR2 YFSETQ. The length of the CDR3 is 17 residues. The CDR3 region is CASSPGLAGAGTYEQYF. CDR3 nucleotide sequence: TGCGCCAGCAGCCCTGGACTAGCGGGAGCGGGAACCTACGAGCAGTACTTC.